This T cell receptor (beta chain) was retrieved from a study of a mutant IDH1 vaccine in newly diagnosed glioma. Background on the study: Patients got their first vaccination 4-6 weeks after radiotherapy alone, or with temozolomide cycles. Earlier care involved radiotherapy, temozolomide, or both, and the majority received both.

Described time point: week 5, during vaccination. With topical imiquimod, each dose of the vaccine consisted of 300 ug of mutant IDH1 20-mer peptide. CDR3 length: 12 amino acids. In germline, CDR1 is MGHRA, CDR2 YSYEKL. V lost 3 bases to trimming and J lost 8 bases, with 10 bases between them. The repertoire was sequenced with immunoSEQ multiplex PCR; TCRdb's copy has only in-frame clones and lacks some. The repertoire includes 25,000 to 30,000 clones, more than 80% of them detected once, and about 18% sits in the top ten. Concerning this clone itself: Its specificity is not known.

The rearrangement joins TRBV4-1 to TRBJ1-1, with TRBD1 as a possible D gene (6 bases). This specimen consisted of PBMCs, obtained from a glioma patient whose treatment included an IDH1 peptide vaccine. The TCR was taken from a man between 18 and 35 years old with glioma. The CDR3 spells CASSQHRAEAFF. Here the CDR3 DNA reads TGCGCCAGCAGCCAGCACAGGGCGGAAGCTTTCTTT.